Listed below are T cell receptor beta chains from one sample, sequenced in a study of shared clonotypes between healthy human individuals. Assay: immunoSEQ multiplex PCR; the TCRdb copy retains only in-frame clones and omits some. The sample yields 800,000 to 1,200,000 clones, around 78% seen once. The sample comprised memory CD4+ T cells from PBMCs. These receptor sequences come from a man aged 18-30 years in good health. Some clones in this sample may be carry-over from other donors' samples. The CDR3 runs from the conserved cysteine through the conserved F or W. The order of the fields is D gene, V gene, J gene, clone size, CDR3 DNA, CDR3 protein. D genes are given only for firm matches. Where a row states a size, it is once, few, many or the class of an expanded clone; other rows omit it.

NA	TRBV5-1	TRBJ2-5	NA	TGCGCCAGCGGTCAAAAAGAGACCCAGTACTTC	CASGQKETQYF
NA	TRBV4-2	TRBJ2-3	NA	TGTGCCAGCAGCCAAGTCAGCGGCACAGATACGCAGTATTTT	CASSQVSGTDTQYF
TRBD1	TRBV5-4	TRBJ1-1	NA	TGTGCCAGCAGCCCCCCGCCGGGACAGCACACTGAAGCTTTCTTT	CASSPPPGQHTEAFF
TRBD1	TRBV19	TRBJ2-1	once	TGTGCCAGTAGCGACAGGGGACAGGGTGAGCAGTTCTTC	CASSDRGQGEQFF
TRBD2	TRBV5-4	TRBJ2-3	NA	TGTGCCAGCAGCTCCGGGACTAGGACAGATACGCAGTATTTT	CASSSGTRTDTQYF
NA	TRBV4-3	TRBJ2-5	few	TGCGCCAGCAGCCAATCCTGGGCAGTCGTGGAGACCCAGTACTTC	CASSQSWAVVETQYF
TRBD1	TRBV5-3	TRBJ1-2	NA	TGTGCCAGAAGCTGTCCCGGGACAGGAGACTATGGCTACACCTTC	CARSCPGTGDYGYTF
TRBD1	TRBV18	TRBJ1-1	NA	TGTGCCAGCTCACCCCAGGGGGGGATGAACACTGAAGCTTTCTTT	CASSPQGGMNTEAFF
NA	TRBV4-1	TRBJ2-7	NA	TGCGCCAGCACCCGTTTAGCCCTCCAAGGAGACGAGCAGTACTTC	CASTRLALQGDEQYF
NA	TRBV5-1	TRBJ2-1	few	TGCGCCAGCGGAAGGGGGGAGTTACACAATGAGCAGTTCTTC	CASGRGELHNEQFF
TRBD2	TRBV9	TRBJ2-7	NA	TGTGCCAGCAGCGTAGGACTAGCCTCGGACGAGCAGTACTTC	CASSVGLASDEQYF
NA	TRBV19	TRBJ1-4	NA	TGTGCCAGTCGAAAAGGTGAAAAACTGTTTTTT	CASRKGEKLFF
NA	TRBV6-6	TRBJ2-1	few	TGTGCCAGCAGCCCAGACTTGAACAATGAGCAGTTCTTC	CASSPDLNNEQFF
TRBD1	TRBV5-1	TRBJ1-1	NA	TGCGCCAGCAGCTTCATGGGGACAGGAGCTTTCTTT	CASSFMGTGAFF
TRBD2	TRBV5-1	TRBJ2-5	NA	TGCGCCAGCAGCTCAGGAACCGGACTAGCTGGTGTGGCCCAGTACTTC	CASSSGTGLAGVAQYF
NA	TRBV7-2	TRBJ2-7	NA	TGTGCCAGCAGCTTGCTTAGTATAGGTCAGACCTACGAGCAGTACTTC	CASSLLSIGQTYEQYF
TRBD1	TRBV5-1	TRBJ1-1	few	TGCGCCAGCAGCCAACAGGGGGCGGTTACTGAAGCTTTCTTT	CASSQQGAVTEAFF
TRBD1	TRBV29-1	TRBJ2-7	NA	TGCAGCGTTATAACCGGGACAGGGGGCTTGAACGAGCAGTACTTC	CSVITGTGGLNEQYF
NA	TRBV7-2	TRBJ2-2	NA	TGTGCCAGCAGCGCCCGTGTGGGGACCACCGGGGAGCTGTTTTTT	CASSARVGTTGELFF
TRBD2	TRBV4-1	TRBJ2-7	NA	TGCGCCAGCAGCCAAGGACTAGCGGACAGCTCCTACGAGCAGTACTTC	CASSQGLADSSYEQYF
TRBD2	TRBV27	TRBJ2-7	many	TGTGCCAGCAGTAAGGGACTAGCGGATTCCTACGAGCAGTACTTC	CASSKGLADSYEQYF
TRBD2	TRBV5-6	TRBJ2-5	NA	TGTGCCAGCAGCACCCGGACTAGCGGGAACGTTGCTAAGAGAACCCAGTACTTC	CASSTRTSGNVAKRTQYF
NA	TRBV27	TRBJ2-7	NA	TGTGCCAGCAGTTACAGGGAAATCAACGAGCAGTACTTC	CASSYREINEQYF
TRBD2	TRBV10-3	TRBJ2-1	NA	TGTGCCATCAGCTCTACCCAACTAGCGGGAGCCTACAATGAGCAGTTCTTC	CAISSTQLAGAYNEQFF
TRBD2	TRBV7-2	TRBJ2-7	NA	TGTGCCAGCAGCACGGGACTAGCGGGAGTCAACGAGCAGTACTTC	CASSTGLAGVNEQYF
NA	TRBV28	TRBJ1-5	NA	TGTGCCAGCAGTCCCCCCCAGGCCAATCAGCCCCAGCATTTT	CASSPPQANQPQHF
NA	TRBV20-1	TRBJ2-2	NA	TGCAGTGCAGTCAGGAGCGGGGAGCTGTTTTTT	CSAVRSGELFF
NA	TRBV29-1	TRBJ1-2	NA	TGCAGCGTTGAAGATTATTCGGGGGCAGGCTATGGCTACACCTTC	CSVEDYSGAGYGYTF
TRBD2	TRBV7-8	TRBJ2-1	NA	TGTGCCAGCAGCTTTAGCGGGAGGGCATGGGTCGATGAGCAGTTCTTC	CASSFSGRAWVDEQFF
TRBD1	TRBV19	TRBJ2-4	NA	TGTGCCAGTAGTATGGGGACAGGGGCTCCCAAAAACATTCAGTACTTC	CASSMGTGAPKNIQYF
NA	TRBV5-5	TRBJ2-7	NA	TGTGCCAGCAGCTTGTATCTGGTAGTGAGGGACGAGCAGTACTTC	CASSLYLVVRDEQYF
TRBD1	TRBV5-4	TRBJ1-2	NA	TGTGCCAGCAGCTTGGGACAGGGGTACTATGGCTACACCTTC	CASSLGQGYYGYTF
NA	TRBV5-4	TRBJ1-1	NA	TGTGCCAGCAGCTTGGAGGGACCCAGAACTGAAGCTTTCTTT	CASSLEGPRTEAFF
TRBD1	TRBV28	TRBJ2-1	once	TGTGCCAGCAGTTTACTCGCAGGGGGCGCTTACAATGAGCAGTTCTTC	CASSLLAGGAYNEQFF
TRBD2	TRBV18	TRBJ2-2	NA	TGTGCCAGCTCACCCGCTAGCGGGACGAACACCGGGGAGCTGTTTTTT	CASSPASGTNTGELFF
NA	TRBV20-1	TRBJ1-2	NA	TGCAGTGCTAGAGATAGGAGGGGCTACACCTTC	CSARDRRGYTF
TRBD1	TRBV6-1	TRBJ2-7	NA	TGTGCCAGCAGTGAGCAGACAGGGGAGGCCTACGAGCAGTACTTC	CASSEQTGEAYEQYF